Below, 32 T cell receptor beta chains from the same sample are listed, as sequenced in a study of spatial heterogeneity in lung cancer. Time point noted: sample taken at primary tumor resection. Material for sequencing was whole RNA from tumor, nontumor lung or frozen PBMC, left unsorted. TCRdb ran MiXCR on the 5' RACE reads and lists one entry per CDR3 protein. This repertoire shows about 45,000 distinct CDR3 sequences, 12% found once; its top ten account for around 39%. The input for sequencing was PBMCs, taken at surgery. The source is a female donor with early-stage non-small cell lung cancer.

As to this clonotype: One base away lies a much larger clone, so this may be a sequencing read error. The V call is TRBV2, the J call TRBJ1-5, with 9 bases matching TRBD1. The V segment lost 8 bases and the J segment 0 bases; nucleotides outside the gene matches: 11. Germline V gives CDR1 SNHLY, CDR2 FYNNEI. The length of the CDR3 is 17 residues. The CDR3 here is CASSVGTGGLSNQPQHF. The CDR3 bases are TGTGCCAGCTCGGTAGGAACAGGGGGCCTTAGCAATCAGCCCCAGCATTTT.

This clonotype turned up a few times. In nucleotides, the CDR3 is TGTGCCAGCAGTTACCTGGGACAGGGTGTCACCGGGGAGCTGTTTTTT. It codes for CASSYLGQGVTGELFF. This chain links TRBV6-5 with TRBJ2-2; 9 positions agree with TRBD1. V was clipped by 2 bases and J by 4 bases; unmatched bases: 5. The CDR3 is 16 amino acids. The germline V gene has CDR1 MNHEY and CDR2 SVGAGI.

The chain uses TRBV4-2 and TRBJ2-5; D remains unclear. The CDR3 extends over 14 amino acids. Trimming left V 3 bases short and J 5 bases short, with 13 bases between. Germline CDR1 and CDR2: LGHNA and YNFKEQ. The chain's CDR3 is CASSHRVGAETQYF. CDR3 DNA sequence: TGTGCCAGCAGCCACCGGGTAGGAGCGGAGACCCAGTACTTC.

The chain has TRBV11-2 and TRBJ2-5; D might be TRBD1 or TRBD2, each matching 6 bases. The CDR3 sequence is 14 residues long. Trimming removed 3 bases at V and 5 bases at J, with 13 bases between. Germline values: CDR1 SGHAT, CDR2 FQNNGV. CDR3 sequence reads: CASSLGASVETQYF. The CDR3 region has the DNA TGTGCCAGCAGCTTGGGGGCTAGCGTGGAGACCCAGTACTTC.

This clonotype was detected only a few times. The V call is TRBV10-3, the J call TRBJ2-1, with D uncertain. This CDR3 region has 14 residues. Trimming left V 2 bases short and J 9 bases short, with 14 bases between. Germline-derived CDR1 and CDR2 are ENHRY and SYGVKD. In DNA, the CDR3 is TGTGCCATCAGTGAGGTTGCTAGGGCTCCTGAGCAGTTCTTC. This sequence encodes CAISEVARAPEQFF.

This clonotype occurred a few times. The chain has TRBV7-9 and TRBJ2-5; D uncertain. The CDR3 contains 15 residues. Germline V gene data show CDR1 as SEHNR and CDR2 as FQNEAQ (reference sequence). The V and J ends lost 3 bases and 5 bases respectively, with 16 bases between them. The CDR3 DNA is TGTGCCAGCAGCTTCAGAAAGGGAATCGGCGAGACCCAGTACTTC. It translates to CASSFRKGIGETQYF.

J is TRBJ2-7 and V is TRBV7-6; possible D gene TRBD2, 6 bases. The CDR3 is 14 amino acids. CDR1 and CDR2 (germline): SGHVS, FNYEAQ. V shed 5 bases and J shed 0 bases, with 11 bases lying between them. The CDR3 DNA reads TGTGCCAGCAGCCCCGCGGGGCGCTCCTACGAGCAGTACTTC. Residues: CASSPAGRSYEQYF.

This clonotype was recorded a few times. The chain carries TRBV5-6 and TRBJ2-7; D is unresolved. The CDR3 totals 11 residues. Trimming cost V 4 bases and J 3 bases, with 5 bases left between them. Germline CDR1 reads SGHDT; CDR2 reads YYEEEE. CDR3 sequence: CASSDLYEQYF. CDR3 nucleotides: TGTGCCAGCAGCGACCTCTACGAGCAGTACTTC.

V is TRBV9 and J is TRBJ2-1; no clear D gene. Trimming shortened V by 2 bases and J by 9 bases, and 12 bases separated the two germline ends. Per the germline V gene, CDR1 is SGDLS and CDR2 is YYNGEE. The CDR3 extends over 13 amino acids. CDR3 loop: CASSVHSRSEQFF. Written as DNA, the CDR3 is TGTGCCAGCAGCGTGCATAGCCGAAGTGAGCAGTTCTTC.

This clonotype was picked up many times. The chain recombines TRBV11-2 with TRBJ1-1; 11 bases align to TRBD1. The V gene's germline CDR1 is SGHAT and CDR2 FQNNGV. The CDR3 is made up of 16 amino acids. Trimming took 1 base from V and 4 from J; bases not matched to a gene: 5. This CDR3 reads CASSLGGQGVITEAFF. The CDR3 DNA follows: TGTGCCAGCAGCTTAGGGGGACAGGGGGTGATCACTGAAGCTTTCTTT.

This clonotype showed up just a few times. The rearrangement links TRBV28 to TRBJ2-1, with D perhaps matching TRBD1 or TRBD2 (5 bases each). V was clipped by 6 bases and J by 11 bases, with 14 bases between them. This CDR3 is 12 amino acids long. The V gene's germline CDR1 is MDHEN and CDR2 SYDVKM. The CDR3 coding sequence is TGTGCCAGCAGCCTCAGGGAGCCCAAGCAGTTCTTC. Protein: CASSLREPKQFF.

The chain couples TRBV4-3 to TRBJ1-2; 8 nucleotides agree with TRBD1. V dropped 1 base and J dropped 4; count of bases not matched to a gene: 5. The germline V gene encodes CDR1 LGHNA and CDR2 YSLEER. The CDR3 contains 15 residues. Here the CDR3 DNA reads TGCGCCAGCAGCCAAGTACCAGGGGGCGCCTATGGCTACACCTTC. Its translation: CASSQVPGGAYGYTF.

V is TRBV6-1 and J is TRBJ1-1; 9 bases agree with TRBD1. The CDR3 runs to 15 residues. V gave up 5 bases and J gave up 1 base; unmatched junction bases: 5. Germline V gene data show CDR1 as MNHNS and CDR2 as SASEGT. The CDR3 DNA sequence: TGTGCCAGCAGTCGCCCGGGACAGGGGAACACTGAAGCTTTCTTT. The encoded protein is CASSRPGQGNTEAFF.

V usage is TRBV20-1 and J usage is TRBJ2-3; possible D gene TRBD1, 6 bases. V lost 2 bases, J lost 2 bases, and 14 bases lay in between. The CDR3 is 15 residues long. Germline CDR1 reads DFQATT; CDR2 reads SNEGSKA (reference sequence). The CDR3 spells CSARPIPGHTDTQYF. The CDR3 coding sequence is TGCAGTGCTAGACCCATTCCGGGACACACAGATACGCAGTATTTT.

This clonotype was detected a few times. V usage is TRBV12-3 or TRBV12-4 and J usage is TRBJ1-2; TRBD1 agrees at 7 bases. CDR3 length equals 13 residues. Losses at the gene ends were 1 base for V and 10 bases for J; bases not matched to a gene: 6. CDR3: CASSLVSRGFYTF. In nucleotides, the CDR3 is TGTGCCAGCAGTTTAGTTTCCAGGGGGTTCTACACCTTC.

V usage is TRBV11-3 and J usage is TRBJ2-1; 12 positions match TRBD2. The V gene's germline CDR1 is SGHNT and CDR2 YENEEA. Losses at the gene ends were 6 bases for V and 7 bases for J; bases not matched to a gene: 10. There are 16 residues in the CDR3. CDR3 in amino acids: CASSKRTSGEGNEQFF. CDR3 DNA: TGTGCCAGCAGTAAACGGACTAGCGGGGAAGGGAATGAGCAGTTCTTC.

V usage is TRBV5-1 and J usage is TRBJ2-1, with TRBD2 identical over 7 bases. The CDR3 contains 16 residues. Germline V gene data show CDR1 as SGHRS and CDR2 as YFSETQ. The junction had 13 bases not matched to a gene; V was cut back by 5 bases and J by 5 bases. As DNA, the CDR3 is TGCGCCAGCAGTCTCGCTAGCGGAACGTTAAACAATGAGCAGTTCTTC. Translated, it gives CASSLASGTLNNEQFF.

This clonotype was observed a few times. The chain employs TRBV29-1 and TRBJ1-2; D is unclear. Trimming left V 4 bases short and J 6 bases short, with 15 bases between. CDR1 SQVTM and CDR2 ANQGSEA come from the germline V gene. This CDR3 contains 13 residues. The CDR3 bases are TGCAGCGTTGTGAAGCCGAACGAGGATGGCTACACCTTC. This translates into CSVVKPNEDGYTF. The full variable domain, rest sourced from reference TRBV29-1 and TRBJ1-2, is SAVISQKPSRDICQRGTSLTIQCQVDSQVTMMFWYRQQPGQSLTLIATANQGSEATYESGFVIDKFPISRPNLTFSTLTVSNMSPEDSSIYLCSVVKPNEDGYTFGSGTRLTVV.

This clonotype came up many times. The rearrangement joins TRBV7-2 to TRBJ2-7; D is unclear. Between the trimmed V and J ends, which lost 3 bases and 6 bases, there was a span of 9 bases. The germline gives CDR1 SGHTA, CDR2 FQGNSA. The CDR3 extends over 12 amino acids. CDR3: CASSFIETEQYF. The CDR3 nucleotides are TGTGCCAGCAGCTTCATCGAAACCGAGCAGTACTTC.

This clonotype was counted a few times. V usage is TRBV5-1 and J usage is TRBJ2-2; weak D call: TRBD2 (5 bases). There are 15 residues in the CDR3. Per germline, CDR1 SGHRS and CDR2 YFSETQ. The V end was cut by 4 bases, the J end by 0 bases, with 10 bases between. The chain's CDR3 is CASSPPGTNTGELFF. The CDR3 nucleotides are TGCGCCAGCAGCCCCCCGGGAACGAACACCGGGGAGCTGTTTTTT.

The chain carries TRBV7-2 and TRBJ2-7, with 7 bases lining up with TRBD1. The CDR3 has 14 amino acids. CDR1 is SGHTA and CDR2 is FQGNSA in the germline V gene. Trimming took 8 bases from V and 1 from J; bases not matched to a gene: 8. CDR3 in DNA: TGTGCCAGCTCCCGGTTGGGACAGTCCTACGAGCAGTACTTC. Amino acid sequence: CASSRLGQSYEQYF. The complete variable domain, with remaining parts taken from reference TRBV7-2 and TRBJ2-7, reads GAGVSQSPSNKVTEKGKDVELRCDPISGHTALYWYRQSLGQGLEFLIYFQGNSAPDKSGLPSDRFSAERTGGSVSTLTIQRTQQEDSAVYLCASSRLGQSYEQYFGPGTRLTVT.

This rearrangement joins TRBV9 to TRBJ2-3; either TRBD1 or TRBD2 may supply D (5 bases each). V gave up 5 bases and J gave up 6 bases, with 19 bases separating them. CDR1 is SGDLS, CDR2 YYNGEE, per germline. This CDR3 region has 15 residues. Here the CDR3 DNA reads TGTGCCAGCAGTGCCTGGGGGAATCCGAAGGATACGCAGTATTTT. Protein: CASSAWGNPKDTQYF.

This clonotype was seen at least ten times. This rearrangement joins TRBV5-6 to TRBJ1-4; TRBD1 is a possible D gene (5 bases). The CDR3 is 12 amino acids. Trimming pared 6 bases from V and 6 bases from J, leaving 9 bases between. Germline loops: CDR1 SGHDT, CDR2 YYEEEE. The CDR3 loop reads CASTWGDEKLFF. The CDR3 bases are TGTGCCAGCACCTGGGGGGATGAAAAACTGTTTTTT.

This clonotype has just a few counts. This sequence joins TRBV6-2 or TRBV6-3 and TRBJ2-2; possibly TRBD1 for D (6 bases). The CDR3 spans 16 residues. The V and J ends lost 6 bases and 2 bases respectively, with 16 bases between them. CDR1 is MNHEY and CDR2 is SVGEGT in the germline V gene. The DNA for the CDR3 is TGTGCCAGCAGCCTTACAGGGTCTAGTAACACCGGGGAGCTGTTTTTT. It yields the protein CASSLTGSSNTGELFF.

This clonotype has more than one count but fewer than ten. CDR3 sequence reads: CASSATGQGNHYGYTF. CDR3 coding DNA: TGTGCCAGTAGTGCGACAGGCCAGGGGAACCACTATGGCTACACCTTC. The genes are TRBV19 and TRBJ1-2, with D maybe TRBD1 (6 bases). CDR3 size: 16 residues. V was pared by 5 bases and J by 3 bases, with 19 bases between. Looked up from germline, CDR1 is LNHDA and CDR2 is SQIVND (reference sequence).

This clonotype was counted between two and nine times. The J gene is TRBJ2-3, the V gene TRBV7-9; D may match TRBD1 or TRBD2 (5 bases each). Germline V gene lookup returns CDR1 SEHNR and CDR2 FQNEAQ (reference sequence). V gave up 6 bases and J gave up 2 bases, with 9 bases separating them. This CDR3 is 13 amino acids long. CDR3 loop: CASREGNTDTQYF. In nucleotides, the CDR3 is TGTGCCAGCAGAGAGGGGAACACAGATACGCAGTATTTT.

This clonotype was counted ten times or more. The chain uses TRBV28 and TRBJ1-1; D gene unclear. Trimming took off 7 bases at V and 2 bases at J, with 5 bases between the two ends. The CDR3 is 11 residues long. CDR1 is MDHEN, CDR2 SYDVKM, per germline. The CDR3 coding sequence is TGTGCCAGCACCATAAACACTGAAGCTTTCTTT. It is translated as CASTINTEAFF.

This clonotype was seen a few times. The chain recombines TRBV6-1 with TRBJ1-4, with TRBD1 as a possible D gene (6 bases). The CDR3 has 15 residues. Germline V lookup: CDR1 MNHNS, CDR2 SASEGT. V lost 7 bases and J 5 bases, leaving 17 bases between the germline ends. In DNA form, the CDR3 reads TGTGCCAGCAATGGGGCAGGGGCCTCCAATGAAAAACTGTTTTTT. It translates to CASNGAGASNEKLFF.

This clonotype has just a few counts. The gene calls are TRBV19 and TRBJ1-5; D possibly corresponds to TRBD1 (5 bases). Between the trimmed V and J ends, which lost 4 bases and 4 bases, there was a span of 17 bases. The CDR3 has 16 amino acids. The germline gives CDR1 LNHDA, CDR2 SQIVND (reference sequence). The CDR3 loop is CASSTTARGANQPQHF. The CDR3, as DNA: TGTGCCAGTAGTACGACAGCCCGAGGGGCAAATCAGCCCCAGCATTTT.

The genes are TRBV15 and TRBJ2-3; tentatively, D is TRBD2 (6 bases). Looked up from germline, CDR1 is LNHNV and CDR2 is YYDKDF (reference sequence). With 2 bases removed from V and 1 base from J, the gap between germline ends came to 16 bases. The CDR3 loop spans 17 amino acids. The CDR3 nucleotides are TGTGCCACCAGCAGATACTCCGGGGGACTTCGCACAGATACGCAGTATTTT. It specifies CATSRYSGGLRTDTQYF.

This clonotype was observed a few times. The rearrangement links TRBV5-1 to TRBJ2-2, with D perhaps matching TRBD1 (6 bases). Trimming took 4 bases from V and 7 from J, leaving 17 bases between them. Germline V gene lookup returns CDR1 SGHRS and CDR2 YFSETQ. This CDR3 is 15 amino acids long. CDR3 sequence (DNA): TGCGCCAGCAGCCTCACAACAGGGAGTAACGGGGAGCTGTTTTTT. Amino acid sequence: CASSLTTGSNGELFF.

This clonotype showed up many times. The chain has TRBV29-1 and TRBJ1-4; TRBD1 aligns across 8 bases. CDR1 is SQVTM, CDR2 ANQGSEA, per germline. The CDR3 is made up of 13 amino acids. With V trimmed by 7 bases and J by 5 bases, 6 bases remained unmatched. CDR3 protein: CSALTGGNEKLFF. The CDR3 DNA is TGCAGCGCCCTTACAGGGGGAAATGAAAAACTGTTTTTT.